Below, 4 T cell receptor beta chains from the same sample are listed, as sequenced in a study of control samples from healthy donors and cancer patients. Profiled with immunoSEQ multiplex PCR; TCRdb holds only in-frame clones, not every one. The data hold 84,000 or so clones, with 90% to 95% observed a single time. The sample taken for sequencing was blood. The source of these receptors is a man in his fifties in good health.

This sequence joins TRBV19 and TRBJ1-1, with D maybe TRBD1 (5 bases). The germline CDR1 and CDR2 sequences are LNHDA and SQIVND (reference sequence). V was cut by 8 bases and J by 4 bases, with 11 bases left in between. This CDR3 spans 12 amino acids. The CDR3 DNA reads TGTGCCAGTGGTGAGGGACCCACTGAAGCTTTCTTT. This translates into CASGEGPTEAFF.

The J gene is TRBJ1-1, the V gene TRBV18; D unresolved. CDR1 is KGHSH, CDR2 LQKENI, per germline. V was pared by 4 bases and J by 3 bases, with 12 bases between. The CDR3 is 14 amino acids. The DNA of the CDR3 is TGTGCCAGCTCACAACTAAACACGGACACTGAAGCTTTCTTT. This codes for CASSQLNTDTEAFF.

This chain links TRBV25-1 with TRBJ2-7; 8 bases line up with TRBD1. The CDR3 has 16 residues. Germline lookup yields CDR1 MGHDK and CDR2 SYGVNS. V was clipped by 3 bases and J by 4 bases; unmatched bases: 11. This chain's CDR3 is CASSDPLGTGNYEQYF. DNA for the CDR3: TGTGCCAGCAGTGACCCACTGGGGACAGGTAATTACGAGCAGTACTTC.

The V call is TRBV6-5, the J call TRBJ1-3; D remains unclear. The CDR3 totals 11 residues. Per the germline V gene, CDR1 is MNHEY and CDR2 is SVGAGI. Trimming removed 6 bases from V and 6 bases from J, with 6 bases in between. CDR3 region: CASRDLNTIYF. CDR3 bases: TGTGCCAGCAGAGACCTAAACACCATATATTTT.